The rows below give T cell receptor beta chains drawn from one sample of a study of T cell responses to AZD1222 COVID-19 vaccine. Profiled with immunoSEQ multiplex PCR; TCRdb holds only in-frame clones, not every one. The sample includes about 200,000 clones, about 94% of them seen just once. The sample consisted of peripheral blood, taken 28 days after the second AZD1222 dose. These receptors were taken from an adult who received the AZD1222 COVID-19 vaccine. Each CDR3 is given with its conserved first and last residue. The order of the fields is CDR3 length, V gene, clone size, J gene, D gene, CDR3 protein, CDR3 DNA. The D gene is left open where the match is weak. The size entry is marked missing in some rows and otherwise reads once, few, many or a size class.

>15|TRBV6-2/TRBV6-3|NA|TRBJ1-5|TRBD1
CASSHVGTGYQPQHF
TGTGCCAGCAGCCACGTAGGGACAGGATATCAGCCCCAGCATTTT
>13|TRBV19|NA|TRBJ1-1|NA
CASRPGSNTEAFF
TGTGCCTCCCGACCAGGGTCGAACACTGAAGCTTTCTTT
>17|TRBV14|NA|TRBJ1-2|NA
CASSQVPDRFLGYGYTF
TGTGCCAGCAGCCAAGTTCCCGACAGGTTTTTGGGATATGGCTACACCTTC
>12|TRBV28|NA|TRBJ1-2|NA
CASSNQGYGYTF
TGTGCCAGCTCAAACCAGGGCTATGGCTACACCTTC
>16|TRBV20-1|few|TRBJ1-2|NA
CSASGDTGQNPYGYTF
TGCAGTGCTAGTGGGGACACGGGCCAGAATCCATATGGCTACACCTTC
>15|TRBV7-9|NA|TRBJ1-5|TRBD1
CASSPGQGPYQPQHF
TGTGCCAGCAGCCCCGGACAGGGGCCTTATCAGCCCCAGCATTTT
>15|TRBV7-2|NA|TRBJ1-4|NA
CASSLDSNSKEKLFF
TGTGCCAGCAGCTTAGATTCAAACAGTAAAGAAAAACTGTTTTTT
>12|TRBV12-3/TRBV12-4|NA|TRBJ2-2|NA
CASSFGTGELFF
TGTGCCAGCAGTTTCGGTACCGGGGAGCTGTTTTTT
>14|TRBV3-1/TRBV3-2|NA|TRBJ1-1|NA
CASSQGSGGTSAFF
TGTGCCAGCAGCCAGGGCTCCGGGGGGACCTCGGCTTTCTTT
>14|TRBV5-4|NA|TRBJ1-4|NA
CASSAAGIAEKLFF
TGTGCCAGCAGCGCCGCAGGGATTGCAGAAAAACTGTTTTTT
>13|TRBV28|NA|TRBJ2-6|NA
CASRPFWANVLTF
TGTGCCAGCAGACCGTTTTGGGCCAACGTCCTGACTTTC
>13|TRBV5-1|NA|TRBJ2-3|NA
CASSRAGVDTQYF
TGCGCCAGCAGCAGAGCGGGCGTAGATACGCAGTATTTT
>15|TRBV7-3|NA|TRBJ2-3|TRBD1
CASSAGTGGTDTQYF
TGTGCCAGCAGCGCCGGGACAGGGGGCACAGATACGCAGTATTTT
>15|TRBV11-2|NA|TRBJ2-1|TRBD2
CASSSQRGGYNEQFF
TGTGCCAGCAGCTCACAGCGGGGGGGATACAATGAGCAGTTCTTC
>14|TRBV3-1/TRBV3-2|NA|TRBJ2-7|NA
CASSQEGLRSEQYF
TGTGCCAGCAGCCAAGAGGGGTTGAGGAGCGAGCAGTACTTC
>14|TRBV7-9|NA|TRBJ2-3|NA
CASSLTIAADTQYF
TGTGCCAGCAGCTTAACAATAGCGGCAGATACGCAGTATTTT
>14|TRBV6-6|NA|TRBJ1-2|NA
CASSYSAGKNGYTF
TGTGCCAGCAGTTACTCAGCGGGGAAGAACGGCTACACCTTC
>16|TRBV7-9|NA|TRBJ1-2|NA
CASSFLGGGADYGYTF
TGTGCCAGCAGCTTTTTAGGGGGGGGAGCAGACTATGGCTACACCTTC
>13|TRBV19|NA|TRBJ2-5|NA
CASSNRAQETQYF
TGTGCCAGTAGCAACCGGGCCCAAGAGACCCAGTACTTC
>17|TRBV2|NA|TRBJ2-5|TRBD2
CASSETVLAGEDRTQYF
TGTGCCAGCAGTGAGACGGTGCTAGCGGGGGAGGATAGGACCCAGTACTTC
>14|TRBV3-1/TRBV3-2|NA|TRBJ2-5|NA
CASSPFTAEETQYF
TGTGCCAGCAGCCCATTCACCGCCGAAGAGACCCAGTACTTC
>11|TRBV7-9|NA|TRBJ2-7|NA
CASSLSYEQYF
TGTGCCAGCAGCCTATCCTACGAGCAGTACTTC
>13|TRBV12-3/TRBV12-4|few|TRBJ1-6|TRBD1
CASRDNRGSPLHF
TGTGCCAGCAGAGATAACAGGGGATCACCCCTCCACTTT
>15|TRBV19|NA|TRBJ2-2|NA
CASSPRDTYTGELFF
TGTGCCAGTAGTCCCCGGGACACCTACACCGGGGAGCTGTTTTTT
>20|TRBV6-2/TRBV6-3|NA|TRBJ2-2|TRBD2
CASSYRGTGRSGGSSGELFF
TGTGCCAGCAGTTATCGTGGGACCGGCAGAAGCGGGGGGTCATCCGGGGAGCTGTTTTTT
>15|TRBV10-3|NA|TRBJ1-5|TRBD1
CAVAGDRGSNQPQHF
TGTGCCGTCGCCGGGGACAGGGGTAGCAATCAGCCCCAGCATTTT
>14|TRBV5-1|NA|TRBJ1-2|NA
CASSSGTPNYGYTF
TGCGCCAGCAGCTCCGGGACACCGAACTATGGCTACACCTTC
>14|TRBV18|NA|TRBJ2-3|NA
CASSPLLDTDTQYF
TGTGCCAGCTCACCACTACTAGACACAGATACGCAGTATTTT
>15|TRBV6-2/TRBV6-3|NA|TRBJ2-5|TRBD2
CASSTSGGTLETQYF
TGTGCCAGCAGTACTAGCGGGGGGACTCTGGAGACCCAGTACTTC
>16|TRBV2|NA|TRBJ1-5|NA
CASSVLADSASQPQHF
TGTGCCAGCAGTGTTCTGGCGGATTCCGCGAGTCAGCCCCAGCATTTT
>15|TRBV18|NA|TRBJ1-5|TRBD1
CASSPQGGDSQPQHF
TGTGCCAGCTCACCGCAGGGGGGGGACTCTCAGCCCCAGCATTTT
>19|TRBV10-1|NA|TRBJ1-4|TRBD1
CASRRRTPRTGRTNEKLFF
TGCGCCAGCAGGCGGAGGACCCCCCGGACAGGGAGGACTAATGAAAAACTGTTTTTT
>14|TRBV30|NA|TRBJ2-7|NA
CAWSVSQIGYEQYF
TGTGCCTGGAGTGTCTCCCAAATCGGCTACGAGCAGTACTTC
>16|TRBV7-8|NA|TRBJ1-5|NA
CASSLGPSWTNQPQHF
TGTGCCAGCAGCTTAGGCCCCTCTTGGACAAATCAGCCCCAGCATTTT
>21|TRBV14|NA|TRBJ2-7|TRBD2
CASSQPNRRGLAGGGSYEQYF
TGTGCCAGCAGCCAACCAAACCGCCGAGGACTAGCGGGAGGGGGGTCCTACGAGCAGTACTTC
>13|TRBV12-5|NA|TRBJ1-1|NA
CASGLDPNTEAFF
TGTGCTAGTGGTTTGGACCCGAACACTGAAGCTTTCTTT
>13|TRBV19|NA|TRBJ1-1|NA
CASSIGGNTEAFF
TGTGCCAGTAGTATAGGCGGGAACACTGAAGCTTTCTTT
>13|TRBV5-6|NA|TRBJ1-3|NA
CASAAGSGNTIYF
TGTGCCAGTGCGGCGGGCTCTGGAAACACCATATATTTT
>14|TRBV7-9|NA|TRBJ1-6|TRBD1
CASEDRGRGSPLHF
TGTGCCAGTGAGGACAGGGGGCGTGGGTCACCCCTCCACTTT
>16|TRBV10-2|NA|TRBJ1-6|NA
CASTPLGFSYNSPLHF
TGCGCCAGCACCCCCCTGGGATTCTCCTATAATTCACCCCTCCACTTT